The present T cell receptor beta chain was sequenced within a study of T cell responses to AZD1222 COVID-19 vaccine. General observations from the study: Just a handful of AZD1222 recipients were seropositive at baseline.

Generated by immunoSEQ multiplex PCR, the TCRdb table keeps only in-frame clones and is missing some. Of about 92,000 clones detected, approximately 91% appear once; the ten largest clones hold 22%. V shed 2 bases and J shed 5 bases, with 13 bases lying between them. Germline V gene lookup returns CDR1 MNHEY and CDR2 SVGEGT. The CDR3 has 16 amino acids. In regard to this clone: No antigen is known for it.

The receptor was isolated from an adult in good health. This sample comprised peripheral blood, obtained on day 0 of AZD1222 vaccination. The rearrangement uses TRBV6-2 or TRBV6-3 and TRBJ1-6; unclear D gene. CDR3 in amino acids: CASSYPRYRDNSPLHF. The CDR3 DNA reads TGTGCCAGCAGTTACCCCAGGTACCGGGATAATTCACCCCTCCACTTT.